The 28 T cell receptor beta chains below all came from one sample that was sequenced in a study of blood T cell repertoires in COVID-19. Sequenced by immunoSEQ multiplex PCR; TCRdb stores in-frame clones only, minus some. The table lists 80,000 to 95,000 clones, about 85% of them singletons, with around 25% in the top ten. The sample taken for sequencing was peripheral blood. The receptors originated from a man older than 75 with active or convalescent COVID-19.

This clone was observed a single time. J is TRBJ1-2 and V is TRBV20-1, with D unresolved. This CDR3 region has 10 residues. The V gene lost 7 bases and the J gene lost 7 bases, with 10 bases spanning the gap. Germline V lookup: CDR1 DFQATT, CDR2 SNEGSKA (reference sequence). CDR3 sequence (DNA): TGCAGTGATTCCCCGAGTGGCTACACCTTC. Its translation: CSDSPSGYTF.

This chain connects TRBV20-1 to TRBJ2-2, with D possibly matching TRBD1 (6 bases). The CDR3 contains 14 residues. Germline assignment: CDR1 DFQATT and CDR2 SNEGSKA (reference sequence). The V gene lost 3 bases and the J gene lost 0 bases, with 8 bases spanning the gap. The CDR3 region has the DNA TGCAGTGCTAGTCGGACAGCGAACACCGGGGAGCTGTTTTTT. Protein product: CSASRTANTGELFF.

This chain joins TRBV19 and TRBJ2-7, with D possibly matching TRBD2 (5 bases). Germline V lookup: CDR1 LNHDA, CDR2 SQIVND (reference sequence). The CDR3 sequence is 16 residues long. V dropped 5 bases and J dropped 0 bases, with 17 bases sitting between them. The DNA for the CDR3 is TGTGCCAGTAGTCCCGGCCCACGAACTAGCTCCTACGAGCAGTACTTC. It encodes CASSPGPRTSSYEQYF.

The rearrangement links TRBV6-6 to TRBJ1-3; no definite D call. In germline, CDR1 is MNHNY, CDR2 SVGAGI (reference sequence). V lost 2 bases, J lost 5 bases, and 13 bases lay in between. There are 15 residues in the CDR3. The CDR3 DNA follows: TGTGCCAGCAGTTACGGGGAAGCCGGGAGAAACACCATATATTTT. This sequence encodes CASSYGEAGRNTIYF.

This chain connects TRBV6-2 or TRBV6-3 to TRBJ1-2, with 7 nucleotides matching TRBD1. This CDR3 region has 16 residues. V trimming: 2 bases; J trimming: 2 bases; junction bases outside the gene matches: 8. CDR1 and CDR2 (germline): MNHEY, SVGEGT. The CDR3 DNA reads TGTGCCAGCAGTTACGCGATCACCAGGGGGAACTATGGCTACACCTTC. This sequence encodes CASSYAITRGNYGYTF.

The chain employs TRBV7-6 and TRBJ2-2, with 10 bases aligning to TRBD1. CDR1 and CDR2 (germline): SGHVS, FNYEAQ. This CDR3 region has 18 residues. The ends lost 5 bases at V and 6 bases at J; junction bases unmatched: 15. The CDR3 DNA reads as TGTGCCAGCAGCCTACCCGCCTCCGGGACAGGGGTGTCCGGGGAGCTGTTTTTT. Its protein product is CASSLPASGTGVSGELFF.

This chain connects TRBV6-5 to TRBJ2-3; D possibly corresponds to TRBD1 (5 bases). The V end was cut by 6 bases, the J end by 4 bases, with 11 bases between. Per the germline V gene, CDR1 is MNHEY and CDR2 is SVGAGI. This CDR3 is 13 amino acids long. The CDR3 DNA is TGTGCCAGCAGGGGGCAGGCCCCAGATACGCAGTATTTT. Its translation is CASRGQAPDTQYF.

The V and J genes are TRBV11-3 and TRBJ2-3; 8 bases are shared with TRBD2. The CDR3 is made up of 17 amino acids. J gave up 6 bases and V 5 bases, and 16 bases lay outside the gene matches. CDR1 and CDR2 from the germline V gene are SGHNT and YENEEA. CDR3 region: CASSRTFLGGGSDTQYF. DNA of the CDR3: TGTGCCAGCAGCCGAACCTTTCTCGGGGGGGGCTCGGATACGCAGTATTTT.

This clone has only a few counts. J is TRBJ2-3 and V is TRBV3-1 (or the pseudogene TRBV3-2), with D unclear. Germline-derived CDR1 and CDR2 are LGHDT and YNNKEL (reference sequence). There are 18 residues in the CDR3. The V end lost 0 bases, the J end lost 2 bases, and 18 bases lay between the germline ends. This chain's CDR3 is CASSQDIRGDGHTDTQYF. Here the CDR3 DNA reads TGTGCCAGCAGCCAAGATATCAGAGGCGACGGCCACACAGATACGCAGTATTTT.

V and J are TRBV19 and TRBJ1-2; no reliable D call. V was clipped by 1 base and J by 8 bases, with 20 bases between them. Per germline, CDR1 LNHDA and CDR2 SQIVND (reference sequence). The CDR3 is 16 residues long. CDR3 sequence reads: CASSIGRVGRLRGYTF. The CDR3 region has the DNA TGTGCCAGTAGTATAGGACGGGTCGGGAGGCTAAGAGGCTACACCTTC.

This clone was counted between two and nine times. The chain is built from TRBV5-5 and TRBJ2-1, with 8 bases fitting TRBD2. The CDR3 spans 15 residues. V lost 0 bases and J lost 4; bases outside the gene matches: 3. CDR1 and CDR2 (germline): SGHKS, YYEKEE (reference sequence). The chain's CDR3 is CASSLGGTRYNEQFF. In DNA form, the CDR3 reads TGTGCCAGCAGCTTGGGTGGGACTAGATACAATGAGCAGTTCTTC.

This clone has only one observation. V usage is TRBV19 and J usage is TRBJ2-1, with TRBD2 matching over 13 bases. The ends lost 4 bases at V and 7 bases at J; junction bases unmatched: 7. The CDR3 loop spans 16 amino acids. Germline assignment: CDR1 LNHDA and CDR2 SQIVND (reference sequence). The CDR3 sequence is CASSTWTSGGDNEQFF. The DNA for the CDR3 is TGTGCCAGTAGTACGTGGACTAGCGGGGGAGATAATGAGCAGTTCTTC. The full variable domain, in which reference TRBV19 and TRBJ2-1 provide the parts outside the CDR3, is DGGITQSPKYLFRKEGQNVTLSCEQNLNHDAMYWYRQDPGQGLRLIYYSQIVNDFQKGDIAEGYSVSREKKESFPLTVTSAQKNPTAFYLCASSTWTSGGDNEQFFGPGTRLTVL.

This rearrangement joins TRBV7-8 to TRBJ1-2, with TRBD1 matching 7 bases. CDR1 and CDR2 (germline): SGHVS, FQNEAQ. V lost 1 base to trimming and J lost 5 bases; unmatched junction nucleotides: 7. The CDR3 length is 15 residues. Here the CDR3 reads CASSLGNRGDYGYTF. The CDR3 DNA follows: TGTGCCAGCAGCTTAGGGAACAGGGGAGATTATGGCTACACCTTC.

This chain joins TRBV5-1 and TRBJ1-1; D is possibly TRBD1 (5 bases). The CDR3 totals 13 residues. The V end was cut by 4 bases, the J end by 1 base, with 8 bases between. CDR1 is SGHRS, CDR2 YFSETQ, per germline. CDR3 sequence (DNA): TGCGCCAGCAGCAAAGGACAGAACACTGAAGCTTTCTTT. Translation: CASSKGQNTEAFF.

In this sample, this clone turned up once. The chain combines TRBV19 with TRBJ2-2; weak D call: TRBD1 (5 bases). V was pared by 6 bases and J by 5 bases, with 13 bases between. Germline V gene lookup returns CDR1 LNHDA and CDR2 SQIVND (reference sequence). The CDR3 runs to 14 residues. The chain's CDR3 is CASSLGAETGELFF. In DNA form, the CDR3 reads TGTGCCAGTAGCCTAGGGGCCGAGACCGGGGAGCTGTTTTTT.

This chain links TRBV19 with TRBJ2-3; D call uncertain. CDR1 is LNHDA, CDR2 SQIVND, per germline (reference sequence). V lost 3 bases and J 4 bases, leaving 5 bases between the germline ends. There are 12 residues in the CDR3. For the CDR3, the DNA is TGTGCCAGTAGTATGGCCCCAGATACGCAGTATTTT. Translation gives CASSMAPDTQYF.

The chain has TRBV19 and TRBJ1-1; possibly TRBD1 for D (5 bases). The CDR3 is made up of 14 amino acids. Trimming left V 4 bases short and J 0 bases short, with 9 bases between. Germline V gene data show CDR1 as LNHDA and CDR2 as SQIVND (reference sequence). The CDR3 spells CASSTSGVNTEAFF. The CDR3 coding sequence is TGTGCCAGTAGTACTTCGGGGGTGAACACTGAAGCTTTCTTT.

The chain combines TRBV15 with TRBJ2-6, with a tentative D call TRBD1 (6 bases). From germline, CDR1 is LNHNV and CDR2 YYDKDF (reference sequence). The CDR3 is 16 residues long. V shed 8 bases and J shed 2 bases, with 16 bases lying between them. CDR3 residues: CATDEPGDTGANVLTF. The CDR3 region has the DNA TGTGCCACCGACGAGCCAGGGGATACTGGGGCCAACGTCCTGACTTTC.

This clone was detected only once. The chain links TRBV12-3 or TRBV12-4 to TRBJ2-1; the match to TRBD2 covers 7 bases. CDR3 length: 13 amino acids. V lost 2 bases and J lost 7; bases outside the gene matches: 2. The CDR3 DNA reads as TGTGCCAGCAGTTTACTCGGGGGGAATGAGCAGTTCTTC. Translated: CASSLLGGNEQFF.

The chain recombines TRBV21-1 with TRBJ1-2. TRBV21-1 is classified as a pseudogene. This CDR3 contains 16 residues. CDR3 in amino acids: CASSTGSGGTNYGYTF. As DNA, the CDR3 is TGTGCCAGCAGCACTGGGAGCGGGGGGACAAACTATGGCTACACCTTC.

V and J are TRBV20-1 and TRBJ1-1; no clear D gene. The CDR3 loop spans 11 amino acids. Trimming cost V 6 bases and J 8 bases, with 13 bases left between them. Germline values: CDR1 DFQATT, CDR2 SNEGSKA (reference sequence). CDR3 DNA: TGCAGTGCCAAGTATGGAGGAGAAGCTTTCTTT. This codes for CSAKYGGEAFF.

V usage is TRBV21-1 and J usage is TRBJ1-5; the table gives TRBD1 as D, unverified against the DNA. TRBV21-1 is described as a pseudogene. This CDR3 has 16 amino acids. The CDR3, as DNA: TGTGCCAGCCTAAGGGGACAAATGTATAGCAATCAGCCCCAGCATTTT. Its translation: CASLRGQMYSNQPQHF.

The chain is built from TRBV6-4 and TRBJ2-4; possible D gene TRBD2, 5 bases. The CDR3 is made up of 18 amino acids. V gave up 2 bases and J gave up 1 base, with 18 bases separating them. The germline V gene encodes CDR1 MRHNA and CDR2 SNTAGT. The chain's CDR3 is CASSDREASIRAKNIQYF. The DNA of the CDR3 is TGTGCCAGCAGTGACCGGGAAGCTAGTATTAGGGCCAAAAACATTCAGTACTTC.

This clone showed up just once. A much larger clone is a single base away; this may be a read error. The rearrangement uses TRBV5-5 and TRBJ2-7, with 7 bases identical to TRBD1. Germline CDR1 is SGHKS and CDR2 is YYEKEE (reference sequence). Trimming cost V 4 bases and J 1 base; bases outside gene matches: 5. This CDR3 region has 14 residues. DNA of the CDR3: TGTGCCAGCAGCCCAGGGACAGCTTCCTACGAGCAGTACTTC. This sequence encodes CASSPGTASYEQYF.

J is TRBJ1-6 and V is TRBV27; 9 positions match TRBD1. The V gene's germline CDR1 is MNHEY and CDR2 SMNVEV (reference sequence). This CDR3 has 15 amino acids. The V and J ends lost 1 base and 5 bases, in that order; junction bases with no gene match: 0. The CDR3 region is CASSLWTGDNSPLHF. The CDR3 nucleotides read TGTGCCAGCAGTTTATGGACAGGGGATAATTCACCCCTCCACTTT.

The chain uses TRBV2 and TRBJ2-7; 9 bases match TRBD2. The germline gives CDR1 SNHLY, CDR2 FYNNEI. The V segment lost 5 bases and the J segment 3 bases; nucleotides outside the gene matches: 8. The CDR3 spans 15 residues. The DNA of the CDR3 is TGTGCCAGCAGTAGGGGGCTAGCGGGGATCTACGAGCAGTACTTC. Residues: CASSRGLAGIYEQYF. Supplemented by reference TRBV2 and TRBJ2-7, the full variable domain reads EPEVTQTPSHQVTQMGQEVILRCVPISNHLYFYWYRQILGQKVEFLVSFYNNEISEKSEIFDDQFSVERPDGSNFTLKIRSTKLEDSAMYFCASSRGLAGIYEQYFGPGTRLTVT.

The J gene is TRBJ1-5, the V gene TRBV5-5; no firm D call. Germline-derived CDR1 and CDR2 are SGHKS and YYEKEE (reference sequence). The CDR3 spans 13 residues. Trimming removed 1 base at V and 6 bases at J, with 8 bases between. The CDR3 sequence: CASSLNTVQPQHF. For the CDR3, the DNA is TGTGCCAGCAGCTTGAATACTGTTCAGCCCCAGCATTTT.

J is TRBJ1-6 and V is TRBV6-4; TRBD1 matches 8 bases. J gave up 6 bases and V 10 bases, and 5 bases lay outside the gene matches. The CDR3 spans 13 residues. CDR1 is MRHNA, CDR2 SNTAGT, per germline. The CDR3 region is CATGQGGNSPLHF. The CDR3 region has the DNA TGTGCCACCGGACAGGGCGGTAATTCACCCCTCCACTTT.